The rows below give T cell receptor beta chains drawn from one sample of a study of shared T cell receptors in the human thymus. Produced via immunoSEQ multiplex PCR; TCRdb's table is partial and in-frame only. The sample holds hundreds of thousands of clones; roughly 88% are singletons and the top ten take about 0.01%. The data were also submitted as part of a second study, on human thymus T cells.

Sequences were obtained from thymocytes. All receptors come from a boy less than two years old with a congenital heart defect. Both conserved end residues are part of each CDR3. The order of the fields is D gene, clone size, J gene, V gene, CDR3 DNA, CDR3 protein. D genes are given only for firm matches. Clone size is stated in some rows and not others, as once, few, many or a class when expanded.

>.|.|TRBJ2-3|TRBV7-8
TGTGCCAGCAGCTCAAATGCCCCTTTCCCAGGGGCAGATACGCAGTATTTT
CASSSNAPFPGADTQYF
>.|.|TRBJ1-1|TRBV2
TGTGCCGCAAAGGGAGGGGGCACTGAAGCTTTCTTT
CAAKGGGTEAFF
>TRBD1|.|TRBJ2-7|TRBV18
TGTGCCAGCTCACCAGAAGGGACAGGTGTATTGAGGGGCTACGAGCAGTACTTC
CASSPEGTGVLRGYEQYF
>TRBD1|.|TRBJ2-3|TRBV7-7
TGTGCTAGCAGCACAGGGGTCGTGGGGTCAGATACGCAGTATTTT
CASSTGVVGSDTQYF
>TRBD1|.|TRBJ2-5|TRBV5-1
TGCGCCAGCAGCTCGTCCCGGGACAGGGGAGGATCGGAGACCCAGTACTTC
CASSSSRDRGGSETQYF
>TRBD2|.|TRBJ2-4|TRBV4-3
TGCGCCAGCAGCCAAGAGGGCGGGAGAAACAAAAACATTCAGTACTTC
CASSQEGGRNKNIQYF
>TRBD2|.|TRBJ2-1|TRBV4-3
TGCGCCAGCAGCCAAGATCGTTTCGGCGGGAGCGCCGATGAGCAGTTCTTC
CASSQDRFGGSADEQFF
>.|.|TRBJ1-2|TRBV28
TGTGCCAGCCGGGGGTTCTATGGCTACACCTTC
CASRGFYGYTF
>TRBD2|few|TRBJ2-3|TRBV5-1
TGCGCCAGCAGCTTGGGACTAGCGGGAGGTGCGGATACGCAGTATTTT
CASSLGLAGGADTQYF
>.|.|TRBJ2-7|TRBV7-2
TGTGCCAGCAGCTCCCCGGGGGTCGCGGGAAGGTACGAGCAGTACTTC
CASSSPGVAGRYEQYF
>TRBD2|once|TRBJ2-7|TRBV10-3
TGTGCCATCACAGGGACTAGCGGGGCTCGGGAGCAGTACTTC
CAITGTSGAREQYF
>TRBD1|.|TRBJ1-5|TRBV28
TGTGCCAGCAACTTTACTCGACAGGGGGCGGTTACTAGCAATCAGCCCCAGCATTTT
CASNFTRQGAVTSNQPQHF
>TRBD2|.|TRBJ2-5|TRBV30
TGTGCCTGGAGCTCGCGGGAGGGCGGAGAGACCCAGTACTTC
CAWSSREGGETQYF
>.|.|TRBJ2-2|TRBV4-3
TGCGCCAGCAGCCTGGGTAGCTCGAACACCGGGGAGCTGTTTTTT
CASSLGSSNTGELFF
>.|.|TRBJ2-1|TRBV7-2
TGTGCCAGCAGCTTAGCGGGACTCCCCCTCAATGAGCAGTTCTTC
CASSLAGLPLNEQFF
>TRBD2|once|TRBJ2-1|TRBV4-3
TGCGCCAGCAGCCAAGCGGCGCTAGGACTAGAGGGCGTTTGTGAGCAGTTCTTC
CASSQAALGLEGVCEQFF
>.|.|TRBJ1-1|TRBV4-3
TGCGCCAGCAGCCAGGAAAAGGGGGAGAACACTGAAGCTTTCTTT
CASSQEKGENTEAFF
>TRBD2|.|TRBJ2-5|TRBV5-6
TGTGCCAGCAGCCGCCCCCCGAGGAGCGGGAGGGCTGGGGAGACCCAGTACTTC
CASSRPPRSGRAGETQYF
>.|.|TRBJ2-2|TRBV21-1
TGTGCCAGCAGCAAAGGAAGCCGGACAGGGGGGGTAAATCCGAACACCGGGGAGCTGTTTTTT
CASSKGSRTGGVNPNTGELFF
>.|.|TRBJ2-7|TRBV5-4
TGTGCCAGCAGCCTAGGGGTCTACGAGCAGTACTTC
CASSLGVYEQYF
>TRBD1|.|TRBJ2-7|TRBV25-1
TGTGCCAGCAGTGTTGGGACAGGGATGAACGAGCAGTACTTC
CASSVGTGMNEQYF
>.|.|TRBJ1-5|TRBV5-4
TGTGCCAGCAGCTTGGCCACCGGCAGAGAAGGGGAAGATCAGCCCCAGCATTTT
CASSLATGREGEDQPQHF
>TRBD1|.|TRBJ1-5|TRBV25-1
TGTGCCAGCAGTGACTCTCCATGGGGACAGCCCTATCAGCCCCAGCATTTT
CASSDSPWGQPYQPQHF
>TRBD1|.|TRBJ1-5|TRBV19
TGTGCCAGTACGGCGAGACAGGGCCTCAGTCCCCAGCATTTT
CASTARQGLSPQHF
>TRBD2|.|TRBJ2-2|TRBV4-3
TGCGCCAGCAGCCAAGGGACTAGCGGGACGAACACCGGGGAGCTGTTTTTT
CASSQGTSGTNTGELFF